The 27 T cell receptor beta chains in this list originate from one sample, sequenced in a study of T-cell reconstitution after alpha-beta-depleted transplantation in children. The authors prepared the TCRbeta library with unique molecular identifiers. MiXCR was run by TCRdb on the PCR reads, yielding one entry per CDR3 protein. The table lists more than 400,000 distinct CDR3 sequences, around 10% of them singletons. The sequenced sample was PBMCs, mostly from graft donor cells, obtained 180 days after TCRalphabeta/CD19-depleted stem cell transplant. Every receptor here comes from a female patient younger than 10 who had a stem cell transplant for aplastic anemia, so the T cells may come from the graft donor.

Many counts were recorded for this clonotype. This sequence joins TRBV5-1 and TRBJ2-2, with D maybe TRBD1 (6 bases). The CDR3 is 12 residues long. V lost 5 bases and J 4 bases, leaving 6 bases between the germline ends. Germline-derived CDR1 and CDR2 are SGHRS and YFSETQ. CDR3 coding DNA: TGCGCCAGCAGGACAGGCACCGGGGAGCTGTTTTTT. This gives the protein CASRTGTGELFF.

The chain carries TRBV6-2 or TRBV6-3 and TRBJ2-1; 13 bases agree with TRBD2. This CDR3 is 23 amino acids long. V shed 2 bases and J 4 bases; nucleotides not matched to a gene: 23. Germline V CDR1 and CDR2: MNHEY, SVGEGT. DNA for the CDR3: TGTGCCAGCAGTTACCCGACCTTTGACGGACTAGCGGGAGTTCGAACCTTGTACAATGAGCAGTTCTTC. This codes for CASSYPTFDGLAGVRTLYNEQFF.

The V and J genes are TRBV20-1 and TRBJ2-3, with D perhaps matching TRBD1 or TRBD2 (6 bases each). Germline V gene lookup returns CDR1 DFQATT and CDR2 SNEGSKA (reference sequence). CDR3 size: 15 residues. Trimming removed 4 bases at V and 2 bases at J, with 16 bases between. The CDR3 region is CSATGDTGPTDTQYF. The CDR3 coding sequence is TGCAGTGCTACGGGGGACACGGGACCCACAGATACGCAGTATTTT.

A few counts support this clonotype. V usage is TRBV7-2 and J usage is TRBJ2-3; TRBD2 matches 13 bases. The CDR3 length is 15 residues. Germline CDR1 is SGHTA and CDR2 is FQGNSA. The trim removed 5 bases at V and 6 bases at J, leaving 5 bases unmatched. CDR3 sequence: CASSGLAGVGDTQYF. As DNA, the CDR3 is TGTGCCAGCAGCGGACTAGCGGGAGTGGGGGATACGCAGTATTTT.

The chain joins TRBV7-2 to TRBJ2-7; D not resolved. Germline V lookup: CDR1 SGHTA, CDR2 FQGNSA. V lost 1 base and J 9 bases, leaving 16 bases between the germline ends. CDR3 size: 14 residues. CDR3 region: CASSLDVGTLRQYF. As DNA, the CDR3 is TGTGCCAGCAGCTTAGATGTCGGCACACTCAGGCAGTACTTC.

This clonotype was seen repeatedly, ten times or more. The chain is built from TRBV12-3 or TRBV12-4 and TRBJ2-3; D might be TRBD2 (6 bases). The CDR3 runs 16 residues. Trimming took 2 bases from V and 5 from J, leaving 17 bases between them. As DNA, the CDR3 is TGTGCCAGCAGTTTACGGGTGGGAGGAGCGGTAGATACGCAGTATTTT. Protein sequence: CASSLRVGGAVDTQYF.

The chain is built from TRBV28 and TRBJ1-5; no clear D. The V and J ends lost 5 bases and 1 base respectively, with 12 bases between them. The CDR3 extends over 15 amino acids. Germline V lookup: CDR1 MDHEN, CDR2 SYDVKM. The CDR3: CASSPPTRSNQPQHF. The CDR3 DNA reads TGTGCCAGCAGTCCCCCCACGCGGAGCAATCAGCCCCAGCATTTT.

Here the CDR3 DNA reads TGTGCCAGCACCCCGACGACAGGCGCCCCGAGGACCCAGTACTTC. Its translation is CASTPTTGAPRTQYF. V gene TRBV21-1 combines with J gene TRBJ2-5; the listed D gene, TRBD1, was not tested against the DNA. TRBV21-1 has pseudogene status. This CDR3 is built from 15 residues.

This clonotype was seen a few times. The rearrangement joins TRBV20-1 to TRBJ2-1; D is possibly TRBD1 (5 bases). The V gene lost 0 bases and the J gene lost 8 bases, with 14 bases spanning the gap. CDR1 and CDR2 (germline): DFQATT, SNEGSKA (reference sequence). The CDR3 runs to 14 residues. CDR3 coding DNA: TGCAGTGCTAGAGACAACAAGCCAGGGTATGAGCAGTTCTTC. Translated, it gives CSARDNKPGYEQFF.

The CDR3 DNA sequence: TGTGCCATCAGTCAGGCGGGTAGTACGCAGTACGTC. Protein product: CAISQAGSTQYV. The chain employs TRBV10-3 and TRBJ2-7, with D possibly being TRBD2 (5 bases). The CDR3 length is 12 residues. CDR1 and CDR2 from the germline V gene are ENHRY and SYGVKD. V lost 5 bases and J lost 9, with 14 bases in between.

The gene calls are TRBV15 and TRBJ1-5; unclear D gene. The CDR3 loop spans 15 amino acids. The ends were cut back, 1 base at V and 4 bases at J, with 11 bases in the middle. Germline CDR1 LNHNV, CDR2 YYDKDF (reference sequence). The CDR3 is CATSRVRQLNQPQHF. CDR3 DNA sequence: TGTGCCACCAGCAGAGTAAGGCAGCTTAATCAGCCCCAGCATTTT.

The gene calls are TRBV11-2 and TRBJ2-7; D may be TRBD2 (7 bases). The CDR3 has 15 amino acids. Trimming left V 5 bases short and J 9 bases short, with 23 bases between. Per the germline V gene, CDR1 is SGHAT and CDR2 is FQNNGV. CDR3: CASSPTWGGLTGQYF. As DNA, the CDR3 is TGTGCCAGCAGCCCCACGTGGGGGGGGCTTACCGGGCAGTACTTC. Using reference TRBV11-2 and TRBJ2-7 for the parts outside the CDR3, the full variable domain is EAGVAQSPRYKIIEKRQSVAFWCNPISGHATLYWYQQILGQGPKLLIQFQNNGVVDDSQLPKDRFSAERLKGVDSTLKIQPAKLEDSAVYLCASSPTWGGLTGQYFGPGTRLTVT.

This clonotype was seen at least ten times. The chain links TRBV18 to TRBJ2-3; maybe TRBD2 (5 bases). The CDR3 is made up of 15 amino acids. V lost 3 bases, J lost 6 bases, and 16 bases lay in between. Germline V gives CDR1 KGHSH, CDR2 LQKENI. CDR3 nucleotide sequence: TGTGCCAGCTCACCTACTAGTGGGTCTTCGGATACGCAGTATTTT. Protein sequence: CASSPTSGSSDTQYF.

The CDR3 nucleotides read TGTGCCAGCGCATCCGGGACAGGCTACACCGGGGAGCTGTTTTTT. It translates to CASASGTGYTGELFF. The V and J genes are TRBV13 and TRBJ2-2, with 8 bases identical to TRBD1. Trimming at V came to 8 bases and at J to 3 bases, leaving 8 bases not matched to a gene. The CDR3 has 15 residues. Germline values: CDR1 PRHDT, CDR2 FYEKMQ (reference sequence).

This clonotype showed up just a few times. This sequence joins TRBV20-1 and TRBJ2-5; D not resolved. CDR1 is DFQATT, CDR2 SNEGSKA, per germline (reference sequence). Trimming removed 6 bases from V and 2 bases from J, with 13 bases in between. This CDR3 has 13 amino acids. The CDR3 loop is CSAKGTPQETQYF. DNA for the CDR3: TGCAGTGCCAAGGGAACACCTCAAGAGACCCAGTACTTC.

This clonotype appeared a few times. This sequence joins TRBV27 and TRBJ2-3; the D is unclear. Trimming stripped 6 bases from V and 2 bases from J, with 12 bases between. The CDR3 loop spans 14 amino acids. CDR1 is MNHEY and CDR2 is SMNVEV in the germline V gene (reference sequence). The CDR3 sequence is CASSEIRYTDTQYF. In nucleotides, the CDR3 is TGTGCCAGCAGCGAAATACGATACACAGATACGCAGTATTTT.

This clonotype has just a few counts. CDR3 loop: CASSYVGGGEPYNEQFF. In nucleotides, the CDR3 is TGTGCCAGCAGTTACGTAGGGGGGGGAGAACCCTACAATGAGCAGTTCTTC. V and J are TRBV7-9 and TRBJ2-1; TRBD2 is a possible D gene (7 bases). This CDR3 has 17 residues. CDR1 SEHNR and CDR2 FQNEAQ come from the germline V gene (reference sequence). Trimming removed 6 bases from V and 2 bases from J, with 20 bases in between.

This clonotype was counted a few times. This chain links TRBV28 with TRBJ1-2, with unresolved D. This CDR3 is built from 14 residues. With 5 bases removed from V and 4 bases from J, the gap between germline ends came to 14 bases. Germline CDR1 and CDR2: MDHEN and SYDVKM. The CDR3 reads CASSPYSDLYGYTF. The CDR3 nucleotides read TGTGCCAGCAGTCCCTACAGTGACCTCTATGGCTACACCTTC.

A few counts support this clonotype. The CDR3 DNA sequence: TGTGCCACCCGACAGGCGAACTACAATGAGCAGTTCTTC. Translation gives CATRQANYNEQFF. The V gene is TRBV10-3, the J gene TRBJ2-1, with D possibly being TRBD1 (6 bases). The V gene's germline CDR1 is ENHRY and CDR2 SYGVKD. The CDR3 is made up of 13 amino acids. Trimming cost V 10 bases and J 3 bases, with 13 bases left between them.

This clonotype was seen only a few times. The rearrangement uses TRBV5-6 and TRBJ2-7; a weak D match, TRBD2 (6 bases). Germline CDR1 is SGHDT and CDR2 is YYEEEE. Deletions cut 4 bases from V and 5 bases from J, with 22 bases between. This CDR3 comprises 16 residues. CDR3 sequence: CASSPYGRPLLHEQYF. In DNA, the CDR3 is TGTGCCAGCAGCCCATATGGGAGGCCCCTTCTGCACGAGCAGTACTTC.

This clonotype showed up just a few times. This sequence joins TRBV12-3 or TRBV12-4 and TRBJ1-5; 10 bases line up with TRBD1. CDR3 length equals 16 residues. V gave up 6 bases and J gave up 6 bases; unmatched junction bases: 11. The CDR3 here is CASSSRTGGLAQPQHF. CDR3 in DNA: TGTGCCAGCAGCTCCCGGACAGGGGGATTAGCTCAGCCCCAGCATTTT.

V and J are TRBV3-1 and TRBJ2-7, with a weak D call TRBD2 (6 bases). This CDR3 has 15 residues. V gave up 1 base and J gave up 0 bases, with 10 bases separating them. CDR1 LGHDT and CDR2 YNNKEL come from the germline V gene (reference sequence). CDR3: CASSQAWDSSYEQYV. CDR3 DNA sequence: TGTGCCAGCAGCCAAGCATGGGACTCCTCCTACGAGCAGTACGTC.

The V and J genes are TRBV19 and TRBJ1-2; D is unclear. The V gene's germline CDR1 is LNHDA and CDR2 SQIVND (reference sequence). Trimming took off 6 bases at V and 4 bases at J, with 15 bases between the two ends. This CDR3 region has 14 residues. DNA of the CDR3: TGTGCCAGTAGGAGGAGGGTACGGGGCTATGGCTACACCTTC. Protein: CASRRRVRGYGYTF.

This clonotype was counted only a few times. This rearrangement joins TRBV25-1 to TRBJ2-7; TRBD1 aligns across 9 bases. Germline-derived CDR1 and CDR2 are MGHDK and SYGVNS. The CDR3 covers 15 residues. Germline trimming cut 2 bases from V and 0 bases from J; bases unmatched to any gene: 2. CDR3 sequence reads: CASSERQGVSYEQYF. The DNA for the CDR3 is TGTGCCAGCAGTGAACGACAGGGGGTCTCCTACGAGCAGTACTTC.

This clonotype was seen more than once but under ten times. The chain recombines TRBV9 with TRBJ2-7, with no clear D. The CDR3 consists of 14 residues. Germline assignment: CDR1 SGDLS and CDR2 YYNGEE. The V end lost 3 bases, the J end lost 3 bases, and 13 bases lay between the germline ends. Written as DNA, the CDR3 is TGTGCCAGCAGCGCCGAAGGCAGGAGCTACGAGCAGTACTTC. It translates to CASSAEGRSYEQYF.

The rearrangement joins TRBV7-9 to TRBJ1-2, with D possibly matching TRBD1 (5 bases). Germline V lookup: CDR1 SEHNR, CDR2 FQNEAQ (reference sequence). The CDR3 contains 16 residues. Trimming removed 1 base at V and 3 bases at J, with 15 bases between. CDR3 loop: CASSLGGPLRHYGYTF. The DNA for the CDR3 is TGTGCCAGCAGCTTAGGGGGACCGCTTCGGCACTATGGCTACACCTTC.

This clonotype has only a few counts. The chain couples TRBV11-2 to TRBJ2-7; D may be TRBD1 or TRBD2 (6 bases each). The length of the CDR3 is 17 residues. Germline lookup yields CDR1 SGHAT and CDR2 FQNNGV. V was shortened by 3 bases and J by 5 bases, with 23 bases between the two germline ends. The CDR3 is CASSFQRGGRGRHEQYV. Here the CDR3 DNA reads TGTGCCAGCAGCTTCCAAAGAGGGGGGCGAGGGAGGCACGAGCAGTACGTC.